This paragraph covers one TCR beta chain sequence. The antigen remains unidentified. It may be a read error: a sequence one base away is much more abundant. The identical CDR3 is also encoded by other nucleotide sequences in the sample. The data are from a study of shared clonotypes between healthy human individuals. Study-level points and caveats: A limitation of the genetic and exposure-history diversity represented arose from few donors. The sampled material consisted only of blood, and tissue repertoires are likely to differ.

A deep-level run was used for the assay. Measured with immunoSEQ multiplex PCR; TCRdb has only the in-frame clones, and not every one. The table has about 490,000 clones, roughly 85% seen once. From germline, CDR1 is MDHEN and CDR2 SYDVKM. The CDR3 is 16 residues long. All of the donors resided in Nashville, Tennessee, and each was a Caucasian adult. Sequenced material: PBMCs. This receptor was taken from a woman aged 40 to 50 in good health. Some clones in this sample may be carry-over from other donors' samples. The chain recombines TRBV28 with TRBJ2-6, with D possibly TRBD1 on 5 matching bases. The CDR3 sequence: CATTRGSHSGANVLTF. CDR3 bases: TGTGCCACCACACGAGGATCCCACTCTGGGGCCAACGTCCTGACCTTC.